What follows are 22 T cell receptor beta chains derived from one specimen sequenced in a study of CD8+CD57+ T cells in acquired aplastic anemia. For sequencing, patients were chosen who had shown expansion of CD8+CD57+ cells by flow cytometry. Genomic DNA provided the template from which TCR beta VDJ and CDR3 profiles were obtained. TCRdb reanalysed the reads using MiXCR and keeps one entry per CDR3 protein. The data show around 200,000 distinct CDR3 sequences, about half seen once. Sequenced material: sorted CD4+, CD8+, or CD8+CD57+ T cells (not recorded which) from PBMCs. These receptor sequences come from a human donor with aplastic anemia.

V gene TRBV7-8 combines with J gene TRBJ2-1; the match to TRBD2 covers 11 bases. The CDR3 has 14 residues. CDR1 is SGHVS, CDR2 FQNEAQ, per germline. J lost 14 bases, V lost 4 bases, and 10 bases had no gene match. CDR3 nucleotide sequence: TGTGCCAGCAGCTCCCGGACTAGCGGGCCCCGCGAGTTCTTC. It encodes CASSSRTSGPREFF.

About this clonotype: Likely a read error: the CDR3 ends without its conserved phenylalanine or tryptophan. V is TRBV9 and J is TRBJ2-5; maybe TRBD2 (5 bases). V lost 6 bases and J 1 base, leaving 10 bases between the germline ends. The CDR3 totals 13 residues. CDR1 SGDLS and CDR2 YYNGEE come from the germline V gene. The CDR3 sequence: CASNGLPQETQYS. The CDR3 DNA reads as TGTGCCAGCAACGGACTGCCCCAAGAGACCCAGTACTCC.

The chain recombines TRBV10-2 with TRBJ2-3; D possibly matches TRBD1 or TRBD2 (5 bases each). The CDR3 consists of 14 residues. The germline V gene has CDR1 WSHSY and CDR2 SAAADI. The CDR3 DNA reads as TGCAGCGCGAAGGTAGGGACGGTCGGAGATACGCAGTATTTT. It translates to CSAKVGTVGDTQYF.

The chain is built from TRBV24-1 and TRBJ1-6; 7 bases agree with TRBD1. Germline V gene lookup returns CDR1 KGHDR and CDR2 SFDVKD. The J segment lost 8 bases and the V segment lost 11 bases, leaving 14 bases of the junction unmatched. This CDR3 comprises 15 residues. CDR3 residues: CASRPFDRVDSPLHF. In nucleotides, the CDR3 is TGTGCCAGCAGACCCTTCGACAGGGTTGATTCACCCCTCCACTTT.

This sequence joins TRBV20-1 and TRBJ2-5; D remains ambiguous. Trimming took 6 bases from V and 1 from J, leaving 21 bases between them. The CDR3 extends over 16 amino acids. Germline loops: CDR1 DFQATT, CDR2 SNEGSKA (reference sequence). The CDR3 sequence is CSASSPRADSQETQYF. CDR3 coding DNA: TGCAGTGCCAGCTCACCACGGGCAGATTCCCAAGAGACCCAGTACTTC.

This clonotype was picked up many times. The chain is built from TRBV20-1 and TRBJ2-7; 7 bases fit TRBD1. Germline lookup yields CDR1 DFQATT and CDR2 SNEGSKA (reference sequence). V was clipped by 7 bases and J by 3 bases; unmatched bases: 6. The CDR3 loop spans 12 amino acids. The CDR3 protein is CSGQGDIYEQYF. CDR3 nucleotides: TGCAGTGGGCAGGGGGACATCTACGAGCAGTACTTC.

To note about this clonotype: A clone one base away is much larger, so this may be a read error. Given the absence of the conserved phenylalanine or tryptophan at the CDR3 end, a read error is likely. The chain joins TRBV12-3 or TRBV12-4 to TRBJ2-2; 11 bases are shared with TRBD2. The CDR3 is made up of 15 amino acids. The V gene end was trimmed by 7 bases and the J gene end by 4 bases; junction bases not matched to a gene: 5. The CDR3 DNA is TGTGCCAGCATACCCGGACTAGCGGGCACCGGGGAGCTGTTTTCT. Translation gives CASIPGLAGTGELFS.

This clonotype has at least ten counts. The gene calls are TRBV6-1 and TRBJ1-2, with D perhaps matching TRBD1 (6 bases). The V end was cut by 3 bases, the J end by 3 bases, with 17 bases between. Germline values: CDR1 MNHNS, CDR2 SASEGT. CDR3 length: 16 residues. Written as DNA, the CDR3 is TGTGCCAGCAGTGATGGGGGCCTAGGGTCCGACTATGGCTACACCTTC. This sequence encodes CASSDGGLGSDYGYTF.

The CDR3 DNA follows: TGCAGTGCCCTAGCCACCAGACTAGCGGGAGGGGCCGGGGAGCTGTTTTTT. It codes for CSALATRLAGGAGELFF. This sequence joins TRBV20-1 and TRBJ2-2, with TRBD2 identical over 14 bases. Trimming cost V 6 bases and J 6 bases; bases outside gene matches: 12. The CDR3 extends over 17 amino acids. Germline V CDR1 and CDR2: DFQATT, SNEGSKA (reference sequence).

The chain carries TRBV2 and TRBJ1-4; D is uncertain. The V end was cut by 2 bases, the J end by 0 bases, with 7 bases between. The CDR3 is 15 residues long. Germline assignment: CDR1 SNHLY and CDR2 FYNNEI. The CDR3 DNA reads TGTGCCAGCAGTGAATTATACGCAACTAATGAAAAACTGTTTTTT. It specifies CASSELYATNEKLFF.

V usage is TRBV19 and J usage is TRBJ2-3; 7 bases match TRBD1. The junction had 10 bases not matched to a gene; V was cut back by 7 bases and J by 6 bases. Germline assignment: CDR1 LNHDA and CDR2 SQIVND (reference sequence). This CDR3 is built from 14 residues. For the CDR3, the DNA is TGTGCCAGTAAGAGGACAGGTGGTGGGGATACGCAGTATTTT. Its translation: CASKRTGGGDTQYF. Variable domain in full (rest from reference TRBV19 and TRBJ2-3): DGGITQSPKYLFRKEGQNVTLSCEQNLNHDAMYWYRQDPGQGLRLIYYSQIVNDFQKGDIAEGYSVSREKKESFPLTVTSAQKNPTAFYLCASKRTGGGDTQYFGPGTRLTVL.

V gene TRBV24-1 combines with J gene TRBJ2-5; D unclear. V was clipped by 6 bases and J by 5 bases, with 12 bases between them. Germline CDR1 and CDR2: KGHDR and SFDVKD. The CDR3 covers 13 residues. CDR3 sequence: CATSYTKGETQYF. As DNA, the CDR3 is TGTGCCACCAGTTACACCAAAGGGGAGACCCAGTACTTC.

This clonotype has a handful of counts. This chain uses TRBV6-1 with TRBJ1-6; D may be TRBD1 (6 bases). Germline loops: CDR1 MNHNS, CDR2 SASEGT. Trimming removed 11 bases from V and 7 bases from J, with 18 bases in between. CDR3 size: 14 residues. CDR3 sequence: CAASRGGGNSPLHF. The CDR3 nucleotides are TGTGCCGCTTCGAGGGGGGGGGGCAATTCACCCCTCCACTTT.

This sequence joins TRBV12-3 or TRBV12-4 and TRBJ1-1, with D tentatively TRBD1 (5 bases). V was shortened by 3 bases and J by 7 bases, with 12 bases between the two germline ends. This CDR3 region has 13 residues. CDR3 in amino acids: CASSFSTALEAFF. The CDR3 DNA sequence: TGTGCCAGCAGTTTCTCGACAGCGCTTGAAGCTTTCTTT.

The chain recombines TRBV5-1 with TRBJ2-3; TRBD2 matches at 7 bases. CDR3 length: 16 residues. Germline loops: CDR1 SGHRS, CDR2 YFSETQ. V shed 1 base, J shed 3 bases, and the junction held 8 bases outside the gene matches. The CDR3 DNA sequence: TGCGCCAGCAGCTTGCCGGGAGGAGCGGGTACAGATACGCAGTATTTT. Translation gives CASSLPGGAGTDTQYF.

This chain joins TRBV20-1 and TRBJ2-7; D possibly corresponds to TRBD2 (6 bases). Per the germline V gene, CDR1 is DFQATT and CDR2 is SNEGSKA (reference sequence). Trimming took off 0 bases at V and 7 bases at J, with 19 bases between the two ends. CDR3 length: 15 residues. The CDR3 DNA reads TGCAGTGCTAGAGACCCCTTCCGCGGGATGGGGGAGCAGTACTTC. Its translation is CSARDPFRGMGEQYF.

This chain connects TRBV19 to TRBJ2-3; D not resolved. Germline CDR1 LNHDA, CDR2 SQIVND (reference sequence). The length of the CDR3 is 15 residues. V lost 3 bases to trimming and J lost 3 bases, with 13 bases between them. The CDR3 spells CASSMGRKGTDTQYF. The CDR3 DNA is TGTGCCAGTAGTATGGGTAGAAAAGGGACAGATACGCAGTATTTT. The full variable domain, with the rest looked up from reference TRBV19 and TRBJ2-3, is DGGITQSPKYLFRKEGQNVTLSCEQNLNHDAMYWYRQDPGQGLRLIYYSQIVNDFQKGDIAEGYSVSREKKESFPLTVTSAQKNPTAFYLCASSMGRKGTDTQYFGPGTRLTVL.

The V gene is TRBV5-6, the J gene TRBJ2-7; D is possibly TRBD1 (5 bases). The germline gives CDR1 SGHDT, CDR2 YYEEEE. This CDR3 is 15 amino acids long. The germline V and J ends were trimmed by 2 bases and 5 bases, with 17 bases remaining between them. The CDR3 nucleotides are TGTGCCAGCAGCTTATCCCCGTCGTTAGGGGACGAGCAGTACTTC. It yields the protein CASSLSPSLGDEQYF.

There are many counts of this clonotype. This chain links TRBV7-2 with TRBJ2-1; 9 positions match TRBD1. The CDR3 covers 13 residues. Germline-derived CDR1 and CDR2 are SGHTA and FQGNSA. With 5 bases clipped from V and 10 bases from J, the junction kept 6 bases outside the gene matches. This CDR3 reads CASSRDRVQEQFF. CDR3 coding DNA: TGTGCCAGCAGCAGGGACAGGGTTCAAGAGCAGTTCTTC.

This clonotype was counted ten times or more. This chain links TRBV7-2 with TRBJ2-3; D might be TRBD2 (5 bases). The V end was cut by 1 base, the J end by 1 base, with 12 bases between. This CDR3 comprises 16 residues. The germline CDR1 and CDR2 sequences are SGHTA and FQGNSA. CDR3 region: CASSLEAAFGTDTQYF. The DNA for the CDR3 is TGTGCCAGCAGCTTAGAAGCGGCCTTCGGCACAGATACGCAGTATTTT.

The sample holds many counts of this clonotype. This chain links TRBV12-3 or TRBV12-4 with TRBJ2-2; D gene ambiguous. The CDR3 loop spans 13 amino acids. V was cut by 1 base and J by 8 bases, with 8 bases left in between. CDR3 sequence: CASSLVEGGELFF. The CDR3 DNA sequence: TGTGCCAGCAGTTTAGTGGAAGGGGGGGAGCTGTTTTTT.

About this clonotype itself: This likely comes from a read error, as the CDR3 has no conserved phenylalanine or tryptophan at its end. This chain joins TRBV3-1 and TRBJ2-2; 10 bases are shared with TRBD1. Germline V gives CDR1 LGHDT, CDR2 YNNKEL (reference sequence). The CDR3 has 17 amino acids. V lost 1 base, J lost 1 base, and 3 bases stayed unmatched. The CDR3 region is CASSQVWTGGNTGELFS. The CDR3 DNA is TGTGCCAGCAGCCAAGTTTGGACAGGGGGGAACACCGGGGAGCTGTTTTCT.